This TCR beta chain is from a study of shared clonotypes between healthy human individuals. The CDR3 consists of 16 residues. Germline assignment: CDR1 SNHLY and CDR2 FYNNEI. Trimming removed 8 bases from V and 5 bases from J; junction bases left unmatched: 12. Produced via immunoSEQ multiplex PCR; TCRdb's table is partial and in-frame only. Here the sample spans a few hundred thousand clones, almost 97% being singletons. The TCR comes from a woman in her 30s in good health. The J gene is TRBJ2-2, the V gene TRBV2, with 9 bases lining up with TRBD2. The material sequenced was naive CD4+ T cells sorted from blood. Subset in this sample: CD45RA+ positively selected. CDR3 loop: CASGGRSGSRTGELFF. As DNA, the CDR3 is TGTGCCAGCGGGGGACGTAGCGGGAGCCGGACCGGGGAGCTGTTTTTT.